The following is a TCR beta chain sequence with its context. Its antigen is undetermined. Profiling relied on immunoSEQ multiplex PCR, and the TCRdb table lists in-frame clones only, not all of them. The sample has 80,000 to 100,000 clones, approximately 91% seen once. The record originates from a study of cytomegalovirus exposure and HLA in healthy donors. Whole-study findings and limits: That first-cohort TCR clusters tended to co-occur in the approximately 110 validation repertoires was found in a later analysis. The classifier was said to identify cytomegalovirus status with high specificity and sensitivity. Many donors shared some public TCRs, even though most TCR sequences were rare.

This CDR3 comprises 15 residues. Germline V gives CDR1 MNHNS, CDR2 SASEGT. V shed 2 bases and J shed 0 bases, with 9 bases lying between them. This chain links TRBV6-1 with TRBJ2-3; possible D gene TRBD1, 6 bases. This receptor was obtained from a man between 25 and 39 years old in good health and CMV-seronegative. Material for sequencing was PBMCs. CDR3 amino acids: CASSESQGSTDTQYF. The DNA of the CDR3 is TGTGCCAGCAGTGAAAGTCAGGGGAGCACAGATACGCAGTATTTT.